This T cell receptor beta chain is drawn from a study of T cells in Graves' hyperthyroidism and ophthalmopathy. Amplified TCR beta CDR3 regions came from RNA transcripts. Primed by the HTBI set, a first-round RT-PCR was run on the TCR CDR3. TCRdb re-called the multiplex PCR reads with MiXCR, one entry per CDR3 protein. The table records over 650,000 distinct CDR3 sequences, just under 45% of them present only once. This clonotype occurred once. Germline CDR1 reads SGHVS; CDR2 reads FNYEAQ. Losses at the gene ends were 5 bases for V and 3 bases for J; bases not matched to a gene: 12. This CDR3 comprises 17 residues.

The rearrangement uses TRBV7-6 and TRBJ2-7; 11 bases align to TRBD1. Sequences were obtained from peripheral blood or thyroid tissue (not recorded which). This clonotype was obtained from an adult man with Graves' disease, either hyperthyroidism or ophthalmopathy (not recorded which). The CDR3 spells CASSTNDRDRGDYEQYF. The CDR3 DNA follows: TGTGCCAGCAGCACAAACGACCGGGACAGGGGGGACTACGAGCAGTACTTC.